This T cell receptor (beta chain) was documented in a study of T cells in Graves' hyperthyroidism and ophthalmopathy. It was considered stable Graves' hyperthyroidism when ophthalmopathy did not progress within 18 months. PBMCs were derived from around 10 ml fresh peripheral blood. The CDR3 regions of TCR beta were amplified from RNA transcripts. When the TCR CDR3 underwent first-round RT-PCR, the HTBI primer set was used. TCRdb passed the multiplex PCR reads through MiXCR, listing each CDR3 protein once. The data show some 770,000 distinct CDR3 sequences, roughly 15% seen once. This TCR derives from a man in his late teens or twenties with Graves' hyperthyroidism. What was sequenced was blood.

This CDR3 reads CASSLAPRRSSYNEQFF. CDR3 DNA: TGTGCCAGCAGCTTAGCGCCGCGTCGGAGCTCCTACAATGAGCAGTTCTTC. V usage is TRBV11-2 and J usage is TRBJ2-1; D is unclear. Germline assignment: CDR1 SGHAT and CDR2 FQNNGV. This CDR3 has 17 amino acids. Trimming left V 1 base short and J 0 bases short, with 13 bases between.